This passage covers 18 T cell receptor beta chains from one sample sequenced in a study of blood T cell repertoires in COVID-19 (dated by TCRdb to between 2020 and 2021). To prepare the library, the immunoSEQ multiplex PCR assay was applied. TCRdb mirrors the immuneACCESS table, restricted to in-frame sequences. Some clones are absent from its copies; in checked studies, under half trace to an unresolved V gene, and the reason for the others is unknown. The sample profile shows over 55,000 clones; about 90% of them were found once. More than 5% of the sample lies in the top ten. The sample comprised peripheral blood. These receptors came from a man aged 45 to 65 with active COVID-19.

The rearrangement joins TRBV2 to TRBJ1-1; D gene uncertain. The V end was cut by 5 bases, the J end by 7 bases, with 14 bases between. The CDR3 length is 13 residues. The V gene's germline CDR1 is SNHLY and CDR2 FYNNEI. The CDR3 loop is CASSTTGWSEAFF. Here the CDR3 DNA reads TGTGCCAGCAGTACTACGGGATGGAGTGAAGCTTTCTTT.

The chain carries TRBV9 and TRBJ2-5, with TRBD1 matching over 9 bases. Germline loops: CDR1 SGDLS, CDR2 YYNGEE. The CDR3 loop spans 15 amino acids. Trimming removed 4 bases from V and 4 bases from J; junction bases left unmatched: 8. CDR3 loop: CASSTNRGPRETQYF. The CDR3 coding sequence is TGTGCCAGCAGCACAAACAGGGGGCCCCGAGAGACCCAGTACTTC.

The chain joins TRBV18 to TRBJ1-2; D not certain. The CDR3 length is 15 residues. Germline CDR1 is KGHSH and CDR2 is LQKENI. V gave up 0 bases and J gave up 7 bases, with 15 bases separating them. CDR3 bases: TGTGCCAGCTCACCACCGAGAGAGGGTCGGAGTGGCTACACCTTC. Protein sequence: CASSPPREGRSGYTF.

V usage is TRBV6-1 and J usage is TRBJ2-3; 7 nucleotides match TRBD1. CDR1 is MNHNS, CDR2 SASEGT, per germline. The CDR3 is 16 residues long. The V and J ends lost 3 bases and 2 bases, in that order; junction bases with no gene match: 8. CDR3 DNA: TGTGCCAGCAGTGAGGAGCACAGGGGATACACAGATACGCAGTATTTT. It codes for CASSEEHRGYTDTQYF.

This rearrangement joins TRBV9 to TRBJ1-2, with D tentatively TRBD1 (6 bases). Between the trimmed V and J ends, which lost 6 bases and 6 bases, there was a span of 15 bases. The CDR3 has 13 residues. CDR1 and CDR2 (germline): SGDLS, YYNGEE. CDR3 nucleotides: TGTGCCAGCACACAGGGACATAAGAATGGCTACACCTTC. This sequence encodes CASTQGHKNGYTF.

The chain combines TRBV6-6 with TRBJ1-6; 7 bases align to TRBD1. CDR3 length equals 14 residues. J was trimmed by 7 bases and V by 6 bases; bases with no gene match: 6. CDR1 and CDR2 (germline): MNHNY, SVGAGI (reference sequence). CDR3 nucleotide sequence: TGTGCCAGCAGCCGACAGGGTCCAAATTCACCCCTCCACTTT. Translated: CASSRQGPNSPLHF.

The genes are TRBV7-3 and TRBJ2-1, with TRBD2 identical over 7 bases. Looked up from germline, CDR1 is SGHTA and CDR2 is FQGTGA. Germline trimming cut 1 base from V and 9 bases from J; bases unmatched to any gene: 9. CDR3 length equals 15 residues. The chain's CDR3 is CASSLMPSGEGEQFF. The CDR3 nucleotides read TGTGCCAGCAGCTTAATGCCTAGCGGAGAGGGTGAGCAGTTCTTC.

The genes are TRBV27 and TRBJ2-7; 11 bases match TRBD2. There are 14 residues in the CDR3. The germline gives CDR1 MNHEY, CDR2 SMNVEV (reference sequence). V was pared by 5 bases and J by 4 bases, with 4 bases of the junction left unmatched. DNA for the CDR3: TGTGCCAGCAGTCAAGGGACTAGCGGATACGAGCAGTACTTC. Translating it yields CASSQGTSGYEQYF.

The chain joins TRBV9 to TRBJ1-2; 11 nucleotides agree with TRBD1. The germline V gene encodes CDR1 SGDLS and CDR2 YYNGEE. V trimming: 3 bases; J trimming: 4 bases; junction bases outside the gene matches: 8. The CDR3 loop spans 16 amino acids. CDR3 in DNA: TGTGCCAGCAGCGCCGCTTCGGGGACAGGGGGCTATGGCTACACCTTC. Amino acid sequence: CASSAASGTGGYGYTF.

This clone was recorded once. V usage is TRBV6-1 and J usage is TRBJ1-2; TRBD1 agrees at 11 bases. Trimming cost V 6 bases and J 8 bases; bases outside gene matches: 5. Germline CDR1 MNHNS, CDR2 SASEGT. This CDR3 is 13 amino acids long. CDR3 DNA sequence: TGTGCCAGCAGCTGGACAGGGGGCGAGGGCTACACCTTC. Its translation is CASSWTGGEGYTF.

The chain carries TRBV5-6 and TRBJ2-7; D is possibly TRBD1 (5 bases). CDR1 is SGHDT and CDR2 is YYEEEE in the germline V gene. V was shortened by 6 bases and J by 5 bases, with 15 bases between the two germline ends. There are 13 residues in the CDR3. The CDR3 loop is CASNWRGAHEQYF. In nucleotides, the CDR3 is TGTGCCAGCAACTGGCGTGGGGCCCACGAGCAGTACTTC.

The chain combines TRBV27 with TRBJ1-6; D not resolved. This CDR3 comprises 13 residues. Germline CDR1 and CDR2: MNHEY and SMNVEV (reference sequence). Trimming left V 0 bases short and J 7 bases short, with 4 bases between. CDR3 sequence reads: CASSLSPNSPLHF. CDR3 DNA sequence: TGTGCCAGCAGTTTATCCCCAAATTCACCCCTCCACTTT.

The chain uses TRBV5-1 and TRBJ1-2; 8 positions match TRBD1. In germline, CDR1 is SGHRS, CDR2 YFSETQ. The CDR3 sequence is 14 residues long. V shed 4 bases, J shed 8 bases, and the junction held 10 bases outside the gene matches. CDR3 nucleotides: TGCGCCAGCAGCACAGGACAGGGTTGGGACGGCTACACCTTC. Protein: CASSTGQGWDGYTF.

The CDR3, as DNA: TGTGCCAGCAGTTTACGGGGAAATACGCAGTATTTT. Protein sequence: CASSLRGNTQYF. The chain has TRBV28 and TRBJ2-3; tentative D call: TRBD2 (5 bases). The ends were cut back, 2 bases at V and 7 bases at J, with 7 bases in the middle. Germline V gene data show CDR1 as MDHEN and CDR2 as SYDVKM. This CDR3 contains 12 residues.

V usage is TRBV29-1 and J usage is TRBJ1-5; D is possibly TRBD1 (5 bases). The V gene's germline CDR1 is SQVTM and CDR2 ANQGSEA. V lost 4 bases and J lost 7, with 17 bases in between. The CDR3 length is 14 residues. CDR3: CSVASLGVGQPQHF. The CDR3 DNA reads TGCAGCGTTGCGTCCTTAGGGGTGGGGCAGCCCCAGCATTTT. The full variable domain, with the rest looked up from reference TRBV29-1 and TRBJ1-5, is SAVISQKPSRDICQRGTSLTIQCQVDSQVTMMFWYRQQPGQSLTLIATANQGSEATYESGFVIDKFPISRPNLTFSTLTVSNMSPEDSSIYLCSVASLGVGQPQHFGDGTRLSIL.

The chain links TRBV2 to TRBJ2-6; 9 positions match TRBD1. From germline, CDR1 is SNHLY and CDR2 FYNNEI. The CDR3 extends over 16 amino acids. V gave up 8 bases and J gave up 2 bases; unmatched junction bases: 7. The chain's CDR3 is CASRDRGVAGANVLTF. The DNA for the CDR3 is TGTGCCAGCCGAGACAGGGGGGTCGCTGGGGCCAACGTCCTGACTTTC.

The chain couples TRBV6-6 to TRBJ1-1; no definite D call. Trimming stripped 4 bases from V and 1 base from J, with 4 bases between. Germline CDR1 is MNHNY and CDR2 is SVGAGI (reference sequence). The CDR3 loop spans 12 amino acids. CDR3 DNA sequence: TGTGCCAGCAGTTCACAGAACACTGAAGCTTTCTTT. It is translated as CASSSQNTEAFF.

The genes are TRBV27 and TRBJ2-4; D unresolved. Germline V gives CDR1 MNHEY, CDR2 SMNVEV (reference sequence). The V end was cut by 5 bases, the J end by 0 bases, with 11 bases between. This CDR3 spans 15 amino acids. The CDR3 DNA reads TGTGCCAGCAGTCCAATAACGGTAGCCAAAAACATTCAGTACTTC. This gives the protein CASSPITVAKNIQYF.